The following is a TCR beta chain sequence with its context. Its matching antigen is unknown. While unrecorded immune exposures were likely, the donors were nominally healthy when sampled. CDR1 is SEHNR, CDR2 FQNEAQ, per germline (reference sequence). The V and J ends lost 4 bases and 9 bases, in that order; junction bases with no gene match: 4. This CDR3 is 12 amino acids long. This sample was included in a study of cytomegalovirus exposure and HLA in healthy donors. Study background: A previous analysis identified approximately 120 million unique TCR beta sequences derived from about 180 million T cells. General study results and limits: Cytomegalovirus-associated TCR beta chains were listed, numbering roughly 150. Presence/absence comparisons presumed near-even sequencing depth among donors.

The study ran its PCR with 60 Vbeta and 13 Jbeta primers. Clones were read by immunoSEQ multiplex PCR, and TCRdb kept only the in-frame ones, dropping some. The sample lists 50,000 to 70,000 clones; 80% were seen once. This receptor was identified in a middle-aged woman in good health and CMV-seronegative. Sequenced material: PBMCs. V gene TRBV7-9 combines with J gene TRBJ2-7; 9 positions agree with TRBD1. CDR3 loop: CASSSDRGPQYF. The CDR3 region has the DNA TGTGCCAGCAGCTCGGACAGGGGCCCGCAGTACTTC.